The TCR beta chain under discussion was sequenced for a study of blood T cells in healthy people across ages. Study overall: Through template switching, about one barcoded beta molecule was captured per two T cells, as measured in model experiments. Notes on the study in general: Samples with more naive T cells showed higher observed beta diversity.

Of note for this clonotype: The antigen remains unidentified.

Trimming left V 1 base short and J 6 bases short, with 11 bases between. Germline lookup yields CDR1 LGHNA and CDR2 YNFKEQ. This CDR3 has 14 amino acids. A second PCR of 7 to 11 cycles used a sample-barcoded 5' primer and a J-beta primer mix. A template-switch adaptor that had 12 random nucleotides put a tag on each cDNA molecule. In TCRdb, the 5' RACE reads were re-called with MiXCR into one record per CDR3 protein. Of 1.2 million to 1.5 million distinct CDR3 sequences in the sample, approximately 59% were seen once. The receptor's source is a young man in good health. Material: blood. The V gene is TRBV4-2, the J gene TRBJ2-3; no clear D gene. CDR3 DNA: TGTGCCAGCAGCCAAGTAACCACCCGGGATACGCAGTATTTT. It is translated as CASSQVTTRDTQYF.